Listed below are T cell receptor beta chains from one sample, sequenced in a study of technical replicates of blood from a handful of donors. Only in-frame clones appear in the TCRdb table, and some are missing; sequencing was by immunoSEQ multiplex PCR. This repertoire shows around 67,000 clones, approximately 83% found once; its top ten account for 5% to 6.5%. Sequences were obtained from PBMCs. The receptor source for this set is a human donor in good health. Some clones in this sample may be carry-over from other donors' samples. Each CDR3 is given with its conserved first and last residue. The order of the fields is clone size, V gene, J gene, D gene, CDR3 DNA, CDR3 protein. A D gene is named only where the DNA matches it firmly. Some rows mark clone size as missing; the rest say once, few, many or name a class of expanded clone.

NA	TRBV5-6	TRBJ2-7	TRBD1	TGTGCCAGCAGCGGATGGGACAGAGCCTACGAGCAGTACTTC	CASSGWDRAYEQYF
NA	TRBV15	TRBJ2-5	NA	TGTGCCACCAGCAGGGACTACCCTCTGGGCAGGGCGCAAGAGACCCAGTACTTC	CATSRDYPLGRAQETQYF
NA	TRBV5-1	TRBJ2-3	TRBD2	TGCGCCAGCACCAGGACTAGCGGGAGAGCCAGTGGAGATACGCAGTATTTT	CASTRTSGRASGDTQYF
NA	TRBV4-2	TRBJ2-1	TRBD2	TGTGCCAGCAGCCAAGTGCCTAGCGGGAGAGGTGAGCAGTTCTTC	CASSQVPSGRGEQFF
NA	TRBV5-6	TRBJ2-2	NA	TGTGCCAGCAGCTTGGCTGCGGCCGCCGGGGAGCTGTTTTTT	CASSLAAAAGELFF
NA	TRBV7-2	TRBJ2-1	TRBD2	TGTGCCAGCAGCTTCACTAGCGGGGGGTCGAGCTCCTACAATGAGCAGTTCTTC	CASSFTSGGSSSYNEQFF
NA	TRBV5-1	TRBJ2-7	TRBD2	TGCGCCAGCAGCTTTAGGGGTAGCGGGAACTACGAGCAGTACTTC	CASSFRGSGNYEQYF
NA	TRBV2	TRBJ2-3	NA	TGTGCCAGCAGCAAAGCGGAGCCCCCCACAGATACGCAGTATTTT	CASSKAEPPTDTQYF
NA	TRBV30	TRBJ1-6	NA	TGTGCCTGGACAGGGTGGTCAAATTCACCCCTCCACTTT	CAWTGWSNSPLHF
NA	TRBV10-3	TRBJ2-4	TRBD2	TGTGCCATCAGTGAGTCGACGAGCAGCGGGAGGCCCAATGAAAACATTCAGTACTTC	CAISESTSSGRPNENIQYF
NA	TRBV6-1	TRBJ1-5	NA	TGTGCCAGCAGTGAACCAGGGATAAGCAATCAGCCCCAGCATTTT	CASSEPGISNQPQHF
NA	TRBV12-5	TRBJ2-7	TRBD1	TGTGCTAGTGGTTTGGTTTACAGGGGCTCCTACGAGCAGTACTTC	CASGLVYRGSYEQYF
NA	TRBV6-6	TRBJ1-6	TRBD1	TGTGCCAGCAACCACCTCCCCGGGACAGCTAATTCACCCCTCCACTTT	CASNHLPGTANSPLHF
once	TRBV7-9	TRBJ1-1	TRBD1	TGTGCCAGCAGCTTACAGACAGGGGAGAACACTGAAGCTTTCTTT	CASSLQTGENTEAFF
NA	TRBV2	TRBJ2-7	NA	TGTGCCAGCATCCTAATCCGGGGGAAGGAGCAGTACTTC	CASILIRGKEQYF
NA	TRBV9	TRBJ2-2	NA	TGTGCCAGCAGCGACGGGAGTCTCGGGGGAGGGGAGCTGTTTTTT	CASSDGSLGGGELFF
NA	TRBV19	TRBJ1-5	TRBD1	TGTGCCAGTAGTCCGCGGTTCGCGACAGGGGAAGATTATAGCAATCAGCCCCAGCATTTT	CASSPRFATGEDYSNQPQHF
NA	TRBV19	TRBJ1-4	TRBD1	TGTGCCAGTAGTCCCCACCTGTCCGGGACAGGGTTCGAAAAACTGTTTTTT	CASSPHLSGTGFEKLFF
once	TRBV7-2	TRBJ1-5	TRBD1	TGTGCCAGCAGCTTAGGACAGGGTGGGACCCAGCATTTT	CASSLGQGGTQHF
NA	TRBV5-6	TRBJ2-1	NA	TGTGCCAGCAGCTTGGTTGGGGGCCAACGAGGTTATGAGCAGTTCTTC	CASSLVGGQRGYEQFF
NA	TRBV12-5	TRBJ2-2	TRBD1	TGTGCTAGTGGTTTGCCTCAACAGGGGGTTTTCACCGGGGAGCTGTTTTTT	CASGLPQQGVFTGELFF
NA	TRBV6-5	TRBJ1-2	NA	TGTGCCAGCCTCCCCCTCCCCGCGGTCTATGGCTACACCTTC	CASLPLPAVYGYTF
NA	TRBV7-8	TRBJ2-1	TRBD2	TGTGCCAGCAGCTTAACGGAGAATAGCGGGAGTAATGAGCAGTTCTTC	CASSLTENSGSNEQFF
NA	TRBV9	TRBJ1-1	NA	TGTGCCAGCAATGAGGGACTGGCTTACACTGAAGCTTTCTTT	CASNEGLAYTEAFF
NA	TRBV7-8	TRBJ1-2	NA	TGTGCCAGCAGCCCAGACAGCAACTATGGCTACACCTTC	CASSPDSNYGYTF
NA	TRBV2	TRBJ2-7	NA	TGTGCCAGCAGCTACAGGAATGGCTACGAGCAGTACTTC	CASSYRNGYEQYF
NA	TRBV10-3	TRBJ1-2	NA	TGTGCCATCACTCAGGGGAGCCATGGCTACACCTTC	CAITQGSHGYTF
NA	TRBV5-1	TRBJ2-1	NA	TGCGCCAGCAGCTTGGGGCCGGGCAATGAGCAGTTCTTC	CASSLGPGNEQFF
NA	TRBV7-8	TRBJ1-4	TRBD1	TGTGCCAGCAGCCTACAGGGGGCCGGGGAAAAACTGTTTTTT	CASSLQGAGEKLFF
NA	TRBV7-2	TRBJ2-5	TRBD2	TGTGCCAGCAGCCAGGGACTAGCGGGGGAGACCCAGTACTTC	CASSQGLAGETQYF
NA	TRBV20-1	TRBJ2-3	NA	TGCAGTGCGACTAAAGCGGATACGCAGTATTTT	CSATKADTQYF
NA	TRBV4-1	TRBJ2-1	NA	TGCGCCAGCAGCCAAGACCTAGAATACAATGAGCAGTTCTTC	CASSQDLEYNEQFF
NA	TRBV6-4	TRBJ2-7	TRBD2	TGTGCCAGCAGTGGCCCACCTAGCGGGGTTAAATACGAGCAGTACTTC	CASSGPPSGVKYEQYF
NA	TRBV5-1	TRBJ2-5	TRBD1	TGCGCCAGCAGCTTTCGACAGGGGCAAGAGACCCAGTACTTC	CASSFRQGQETQYF
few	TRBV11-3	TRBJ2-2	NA	TGTGCCAGCAGCCCAGGGAACACCGGGGAGCTGTTTTTT	CASSPGNTGELFF
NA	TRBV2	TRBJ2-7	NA	TGTGCCAGCAGGGGCAGGGCGCTTTCCTACGAGCAGTACTTC	CASRGRALSYEQYF
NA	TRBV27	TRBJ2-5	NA	TGTGCCAGCAGTCCTCGGGAGACCCAGTACTTC	CASSPRETQYF
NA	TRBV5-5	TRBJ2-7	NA	TGTGCCAGCAGCTCCCATCCGGGCTCCTACGAGCAGTACTTC	CASSSHPGSYEQYF
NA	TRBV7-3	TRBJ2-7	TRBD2	TGTGCCAGCAGCTTAATACTAGCGGGAAGGGGGCTCTACGAGCAGTACTTC	CASSLILAGRGLYEQYF
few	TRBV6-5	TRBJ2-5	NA	TGTGCCAGCAGCTCCGGACTGTCGGGAGAGACCCAGTACTTC	CASSSGLSGETQYF
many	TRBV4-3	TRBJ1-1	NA	TGCGCCAGCAGCCAAGGTCCCCCGTCGGGTGGGAACACTGAAGCTTTCTTT	CASSQGPPSGGNTEAFF
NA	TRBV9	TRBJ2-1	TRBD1	TGTGCCAGCAGCGTAGGGGGGACAGGGTACCGCAATGAGCAGTTCTTC	CASSVGGTGYRNEQFF
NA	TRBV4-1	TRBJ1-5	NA	TGCGCCAGCAGCCCCGTTAGCAATCAGCCCCAGCATTTT	CASSPVSNQPQHF
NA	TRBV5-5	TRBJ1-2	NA	TGTGCCAGCAGCTCCTCCGGGACACTCTACACCTTC	CASSSSGTLYTF
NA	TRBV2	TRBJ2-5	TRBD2	TGTGCCAGCAGTCGGACTAGCGGGGGGCAAGAGACCCAGTACTTC	CASSRTSGGQETQYF
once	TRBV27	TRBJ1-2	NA	TGTGCCACCGGGGTGGAGTTAACCTTTAACTATGGCTACACCTTC	CATGVELTFNYGYTF
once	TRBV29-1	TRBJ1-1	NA	TGCAGCGCAACACCCTCAGGGACTGAAGCTTTCTTT	CSATPSGTEAFF
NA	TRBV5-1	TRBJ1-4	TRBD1	TGCGCCAGCAGCGAGGGGGCGCGCGGTAAAAAACTGTTTTTT	CASSEGARGKKLFF
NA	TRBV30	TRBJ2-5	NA	TGTGCCTGGAGTGTCGGCCTAGCCCCAGGGACCCAGTACTTC	CAWSVGLAPGTQYF
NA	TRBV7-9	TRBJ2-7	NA	TGTGCCAGCAGCTCGTCAGGGCGGCTCCACGAGCAGTACTTC	CASSSSGRLHEQYF
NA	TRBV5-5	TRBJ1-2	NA	TGTGCCAGCAGCTCGGGAGGGCGGCCGTCTCATTTTTATGGCTACACCTTC	CASSSGGRPSHFYGYTF
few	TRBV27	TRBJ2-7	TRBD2	TGTGCCAGCCGACTAGCGTCATCCTACGAGCAGTACTTC	CASRLASSYEQYF
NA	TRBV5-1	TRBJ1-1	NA	TGCGCCAGCGCCACGAACGGAGGGATGAACACTGAAGCTTTCTTT	CASATNGGMNTEAFF
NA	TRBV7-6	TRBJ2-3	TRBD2	TGTGCCAGCAGCTTCGGGCGGGAGAGGACAGATACGCAGTATTTT	CASSFGRERTDTQYF
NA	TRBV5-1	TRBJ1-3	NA	TGCGCCAGCAGCCTAGGGACAACCGCTAACACCATATATTTT	CASSLGTTANTIYF
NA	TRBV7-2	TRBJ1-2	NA	TGTGCCAGCACCGCTGGGAGGGGCCGTACCTATGGCTACACCTTC	CASTAGRGRTYGYTF
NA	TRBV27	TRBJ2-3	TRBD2	TGTGCCAGCAGTTTATGGCCGCTGACTAGCGGGGGCCCAGATACGCAGTATTTT	CASSLWPLTSGGPDTQYF